This passage covers 22 T cell receptor beta chains from one sample sequenced in a study of blood T cell repertoires in COVID-19. Libraries were prepared by immunoSEQ multiplex PCR; TCRdb keeps only in-frame clonotypes and omits some of them. Here the sample spans 200,000 to 250,000 clones, approximately 90% being singletons. Source material: peripheral blood. These receptors were collected from a man aged 45-65 years with acute or convalescent COVID-19.

In this sample, this clone turned up many times. V usage is TRBV7-2 and J usage is TRBJ1-2; D might be TRBD1 (5 bases). Germline loops: CDR1 SGHTA, CDR2 FQGNSA. V gave up 5 bases and J gave up 8 bases, with 21 bases separating them. This CDR3 has 15 amino acids. CDR3 DNA: TGTGCCAGCAGCCTGATCCAGGGATCCCCCGGAGGCTACACCTTC. It yields the protein CASSLIQGSPGGYTF.

DNA of the CDR3: TGTGCCAGCAGCCCGAGAGCCTATAACTATGGCTACACCTTC. Translation gives CASSPRAYNYGYTF. This rearrangement joins TRBV11-2 to TRBJ1-2; no clear D gene. The CDR3 loop spans 14 amino acids. The germline V and J ends were trimmed by 5 bases and 1 base, with 11 bases remaining between them. CDR1 and CDR2 from the germline V gene are SGHAT and FQNNGV.

The chain links TRBV12-3 or TRBV12-4 to TRBJ1-1, with a possible D match to TRBD1 (6 bases). The CDR3 runs to 13 residues. Trimming removed 5 bases at V and 3 bases at J, with 10 bases between. The CDR3 sequence: CASSPTGHTEAFF. In DNA form, the CDR3 reads TGTGCCAGCAGTCCGACAGGCCACACTGAAGCTTTCTTT.

This chain uses TRBV6-5 with TRBJ2-7, with D uncertain. Trimming removed 0 bases at V and 3 bases at J, with 12 bases between. The germline gives CDR1 MNHEY, CDR2 SVGAGI. The CDR3 is made up of 15 amino acids. The CDR3 DNA is TGTGCCAGCAGTTACTCGTCGGGTAGTAACTACGAGCAGTACTTC. Translation: CASSYSSGSNYEQYF.

CDR3 in amino acids: CARERGGLGDTQYF. Written as DNA, the CDR3 is TGTGCCAGAGAGCGGGGGGGCCTGGGAGATACGCAGTATTTT. This rearrangement joins TRBV2 to TRBJ2-3; 10 bases line up with TRBD2. Trimming removed 9 bases from V and 5 bases from J; junction bases left unmatched: 8. The germline V gene has CDR1 SNHLY and CDR2 FYNNEI. This CDR3 spans 14 amino acids.

The V and J genes are TRBV3-1 (or the pseudogene TRBV3-2) and TRBJ2-1; the match to TRBD1 covers 7 bases. The CDR3 length is 14 residues. V was pared by 2 bases and J by 6 bases, with 4 bases of the junction left unmatched. CDR1 and CDR2 from the germline V gene are LGHDT and YNNKEL (reference sequence). CDR3 sequence: CASSQRRDSNEQFF. Written as DNA, the CDR3 is TGTGCCAGCAGCCAACGCCGGGACAGCAATGAGCAGTTCTTC.

The CDR3 is CASSRDSLNTEAFF. In DNA, the CDR3 is TGCGCCAGCAGCAGGGACAGCTTGAACACTGAAGCTTTCTTT. This chain links TRBV5-1 with TRBJ1-1; 7 bases align to TRBD1. Germline loops: CDR1 SGHRS, CDR2 YFSETQ. The CDR3 length is 14 residues. Losses at the gene ends were 4 bases for V and 0 bases for J; bases not matched to a gene: 3.

The DNA for the CDR3 is TGTGCCACCAGCAGAGATCAGGGGTGGACCGGGGAGCTGTTTTTT. It encodes CATSRDQGWTGELFF. The chain recombines TRBV15 with TRBJ2-2, with D possibly being TRBD1 (6 bases). This CDR3 spans 15 amino acids. Trimming left V 0 bases short and J 5 bases short, with 10 bases between. Germline loops: CDR1 LNHNV, CDR2 YYDKDF (reference sequence).

The chain combines TRBV10-1 with TRBJ2-7, with D tentatively TRBD1 (6 bases). Germline V gene data show CDR1 as WNHNN and CDR2 as SYGVQD (reference sequence). CDR3 length equals 16 residues. Between the trimmed V and J ends, which lost 4 bases and 0 bases, there was a span of 16 bases. CDR3 sequence (DNA): TGCGCCAGCAGTGCCGGTCAGGGGCGCGGCTCCTACGAGCAGTACTTC. This encodes CASSAGQGRGSYEQYF.

The V and J genes are TRBV2 and TRBJ1-4, with a weak D call TRBD1 (6 bases). The length of the CDR3 is 15 residues. CDR1 SNHLY and CDR2 FYNNEI come from the germline V gene. Trimming cost V 8 bases and J 5 bases, with 18 bases left between them. DNA for the CDR3: TGTGCCAGCCTTCCGGGGGGGGCTGGGAATGAAAAACTGTTTTTT. This gives the protein CASLPGGAGNEKLFF.

The V call is TRBV10-3, the J call TRBJ2-2; TRBD2 is a possible D gene (6 bases). Germline loops: CDR1 ENHRY, CDR2 SYGVKD. This CDR3 has 14 amino acids. V was cut by 3 bases and J by 5 bases, with 10 bases left in between. This CDR3 is CAISETSGTGELFF. Written as DNA, the CDR3 is TGTGCCATCAGTGAAACAAGCGGGACCGGGGAGCTGTTTTTT.

The CDR3 sequence: CASSQNQLNEKLFF. As DNA, the CDR3 is TGTGCCAGCAGCCAAAACCAACTTAATGAAAAACTGTTTTTT. The chain joins TRBV4-2 to TRBJ1-4; D gene uncertain. Trimming removed 2 bases at V and 4 bases at J, with 8 bases between. The V gene's germline CDR1 is LGHNA and CDR2 YNFKEQ. The CDR3 extends over 14 amino acids.

The gene calls are TRBV9 and TRBJ1-6, with D tentatively TRBD1 (5 bases). Germline CDR1 reads SGDLS; CDR2 reads YYNGEE. V was clipped by 2 bases and J by 0 bases, with 9 bases between them. This CDR3 is 16 amino acids long. In nucleotides, the CDR3 is TGTGCCAGCAGCGTCGGGGGAAGCTCCTATAATTCACCCCTCCACTTT. This codes for CASSVGGSSYNSPLHF.

The rearrangement uses TRBV14 and TRBJ1-2; no definite D call. CDR1 and CDR2 from the germline V gene are SGHDN and FVKESK. Trimming pared 6 bases from V and 6 bases from J, leaving 14 bases between. The CDR3 spans 13 residues. DNA for the CDR3: TGTGCCAGCAGTAGGAGGGCGGCGGATGGCTACACCTTC. Protein sequence: CASSRRAADGYTF.

The chain employs TRBV3-1 (or the pseudogene TRBV3-2) and TRBJ2-1, with D possibly matching TRBD2 (6 bases). Trimming removed 9 bases at V and 1 base at J, with 16 bases between. The CDR3 loop spans 15 amino acids. The germline V gene has CDR1 LGHDT and CDR2 YNNKEL (reference sequence). As DNA, the CDR3 is TGTGCCAGTTCTAGGAGGGCCGGTTCCTACAATGAGCAGTTCTTC. The encoded protein is CASSRRAGSYNEQFF.

The chain joins TRBV3-1 (or the pseudogene TRBV3-2) to TRBJ1-3; D is undetermined. The length of the CDR3 is 16 residues. CDR1 and CDR2 (germline): LGHDT, YNNKEL (reference sequence). V dropped 1 base and J dropped 3 bases, with 13 bases sitting between them. CDR3 DNA: TGTGCCAGCAGCCAAGCGAGACACTCCGGTGGAAACACCATATATTTT. Translation: CASSQARHSGGNTIYF.

The rearrangement uses TRBV5-5 and TRBJ2-2, with D possibly TRBD1 on 6 matching bases. CDR3 length: 17 amino acids. V lost 4 bases and J lost 0, with 16 bases in between. Germline V gene data show CDR1 as SGHKS and CDR2 as YYEKEE (reference sequence). The CDR3 loop reads CASSTRQVTSNTGELFF. In DNA form, the CDR3 reads TGTGCCAGCAGCACCCGACAGGTAACATCGAACACCGGGGAGCTGTTTTTT.

The chain combines TRBV19 with TRBJ2-1, with D maybe TRBD2 (6 bases). The germline V and J ends were trimmed by 6 bases and 4 bases, with 10 bases remaining between them. Germline CDR1 reads LNHDA; CDR2 reads SQIVND (reference sequence). The CDR3 consists of 13 residues. The CDR3 here is CASSGGNYNEQFF. CDR3 in DNA: TGTGCCAGTAGCGGGGGTAATTACAATGAGCAGTTCTTC.

This clone was counted a single time. The rearrangement uses TRBV6-5 and TRBJ1-1, with D unclear. V was trimmed by 2 bases and J by 5 bases, leaving 15 bases between them. The CDR3 covers 15 residues. The germline V gene has CDR1 MNHEY and CDR2 SVGAGI. The CDR3 is CASSYREVVWTEAFF. The CDR3 DNA sequence: TGTGCCAGCAGTTACAGGGAGGTTGTGTGGACTGAAGCTTTCTTT.

The chain employs TRBV6-5 and TRBJ1-5, with a tentative D call TRBD1 (5 bases). CDR3 size: 15 residues. The germline V and J ends were trimmed by 6 bases and 0 bases, with 12 bases remaining between them. CDR1 and CDR2 (germline): MNHEY, SVGAGI. The CDR3 is CASRQQDYSNQPQHF. For the CDR3, the DNA is TGTGCCAGCAGACAACAGGATTATAGCAATCAGCCCCAGCATTTT.

This chain uses TRBV6-5 with TRBJ2-7, with D maybe TRBD2 (5 bases). The CDR3 has 11 residues. Germline-derived CDR1 and CDR2 are MNHEY and SVGAGI. Trimming took off 7 bases at V and 6 bases at J, with 10 bases between the two ends. Here the CDR3 reads CASTNEGEQYF. As DNA, the CDR3 is TGTGCCAGCACAAACGAGGGCGAGCAGTACTTC.

V is TRBV30 and J is TRBJ2-3; D is undetermined. From germline, CDR1 is GTSNPN and CDR2 SVGIG (reference sequence). V lost 3 bases to trimming and J lost 1 base, with 11 bases between them. CDR3 length: 14 residues. The CDR3 reads CAWSAKSGTDTQYF. In DNA form, the CDR3 reads TGTGCCTGGAGCGCAAAGTCGGGCACAGATACGCAGTATTTT. The variable domain in full, completed from reference TRBV30 and TRBJ2-3, reads SQTIHQWPATLVQPVGSPLSLECTVEGTSNPNLYWYRQAAGRGLQLLFYSVGIGQISSEVPQNLSASRPQDRQFILSSKKLLLSDSGFYLCAWSAKSGTDTQYFGPGTRLTVL.